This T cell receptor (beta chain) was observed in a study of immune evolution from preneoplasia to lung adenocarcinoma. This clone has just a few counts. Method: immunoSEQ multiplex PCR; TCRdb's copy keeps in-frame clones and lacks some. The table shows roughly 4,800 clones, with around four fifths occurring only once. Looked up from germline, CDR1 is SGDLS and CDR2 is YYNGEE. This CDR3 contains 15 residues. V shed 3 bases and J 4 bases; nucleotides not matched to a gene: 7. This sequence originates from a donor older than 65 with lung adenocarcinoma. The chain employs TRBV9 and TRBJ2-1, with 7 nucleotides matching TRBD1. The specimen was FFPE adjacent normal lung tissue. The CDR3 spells CASSARDRQYNEQFF. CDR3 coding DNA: TGTGCCAGCAGCGCCCGGGACAGACAATACAATGAGCAGTTCTTC.